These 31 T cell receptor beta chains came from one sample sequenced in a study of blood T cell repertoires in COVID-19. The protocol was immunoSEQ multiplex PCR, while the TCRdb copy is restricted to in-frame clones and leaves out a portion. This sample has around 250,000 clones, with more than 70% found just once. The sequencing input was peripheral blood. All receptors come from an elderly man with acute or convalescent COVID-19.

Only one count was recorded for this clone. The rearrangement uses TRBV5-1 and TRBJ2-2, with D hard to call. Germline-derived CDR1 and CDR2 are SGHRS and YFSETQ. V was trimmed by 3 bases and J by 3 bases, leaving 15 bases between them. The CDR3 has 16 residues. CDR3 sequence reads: CASSSALSLDTGELFF. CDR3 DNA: TGCGCCAGCAGCTCCGCCCTCAGTCTAGACACCGGGGAGCTGTTTTTT.

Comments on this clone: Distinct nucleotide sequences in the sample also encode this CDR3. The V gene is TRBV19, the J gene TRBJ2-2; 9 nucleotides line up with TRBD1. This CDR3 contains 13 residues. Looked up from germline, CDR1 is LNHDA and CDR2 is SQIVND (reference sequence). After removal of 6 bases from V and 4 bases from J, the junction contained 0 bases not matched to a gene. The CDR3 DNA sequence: TGTGCCAGTAGGGACAGGGGCACCGGGGAGCTGTTTTTT. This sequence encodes CASRDRGTGELFF. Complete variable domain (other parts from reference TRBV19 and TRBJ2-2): DGGITQSPKYLFRKEGQNVTLSCEQNLNHDAMYWYRQDPGQGLRLIYYSQIVNDFQKGDIAEGYSVSREKKESFPLTVTSAQKNPTAFYLCASRDRGTGELFFGEGSRLTVL.

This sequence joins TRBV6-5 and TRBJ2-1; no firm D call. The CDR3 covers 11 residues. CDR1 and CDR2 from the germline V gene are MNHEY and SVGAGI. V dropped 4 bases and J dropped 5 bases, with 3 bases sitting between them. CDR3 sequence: CASSLDNEQFF. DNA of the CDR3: TGTGCCAGCAGTTTAGACAATGAGCAGTTCTTC.

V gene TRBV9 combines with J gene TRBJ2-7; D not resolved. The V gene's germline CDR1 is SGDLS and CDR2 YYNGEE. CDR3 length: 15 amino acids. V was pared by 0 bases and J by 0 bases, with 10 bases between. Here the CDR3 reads CASSVGQASSYEQYF. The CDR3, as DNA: TGTGCCAGCAGCGTAGGGCAGGCCAGCTCCTACGAGCAGTACTTC.

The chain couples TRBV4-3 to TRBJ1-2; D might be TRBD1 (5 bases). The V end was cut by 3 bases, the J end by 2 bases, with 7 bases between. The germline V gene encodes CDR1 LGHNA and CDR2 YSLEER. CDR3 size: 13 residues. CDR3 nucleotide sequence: TGCGCCAGCAGCCAGGGACTAAACTATGGCTACACCTTC. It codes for CASSQGLNYGYTF.

In DNA, the CDR3 is TGCGCCAGCAGCTTGGCCCCAGGACAACCGGAGACCCAGTACTTC. It codes for CASSLAPGQPETQYF. J is TRBJ2-5 and V is TRBV5-1; weak D call: TRBD1 (5 bases). V gave up 0 bases and J gave up 5 bases, with 14 bases separating them. This CDR3 has 15 residues. Per germline, CDR1 SGHRS and CDR2 YFSETQ.

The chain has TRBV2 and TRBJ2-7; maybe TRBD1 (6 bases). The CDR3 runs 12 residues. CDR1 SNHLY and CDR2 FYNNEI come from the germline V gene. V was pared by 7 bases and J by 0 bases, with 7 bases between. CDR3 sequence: CASMDSSYEQYF. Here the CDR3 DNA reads TGTGCCAGCATGGACAGCTCCTACGAGCAGTACTTC.

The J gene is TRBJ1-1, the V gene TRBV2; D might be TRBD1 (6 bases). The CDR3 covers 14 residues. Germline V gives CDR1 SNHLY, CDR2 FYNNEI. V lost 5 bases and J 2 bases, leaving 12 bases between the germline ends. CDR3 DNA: TGTGCCAGCAGTACAGGGCCCGCCAACACTGAAGCTTTCTTT. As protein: CASSTGPANTEAFF.

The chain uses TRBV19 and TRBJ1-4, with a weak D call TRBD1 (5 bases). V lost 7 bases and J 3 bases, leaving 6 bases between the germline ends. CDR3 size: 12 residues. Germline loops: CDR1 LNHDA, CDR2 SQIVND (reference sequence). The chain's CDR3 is CASIGANEKLFF. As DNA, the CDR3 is TGTGCCAGTATAGGGGCTAATGAAAAACTGTTTTTT. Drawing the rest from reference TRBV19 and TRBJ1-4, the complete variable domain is DGGITQSPKYLFRKEGQNVTLSCEQNLNHDAMYWYRQDPGQGLRLIYYSQIVNDFQKGDIAEGYSVSREKKESFPLTVTSAQKNPTAFYLCASIGANEKLFFGSGTQLSVL.

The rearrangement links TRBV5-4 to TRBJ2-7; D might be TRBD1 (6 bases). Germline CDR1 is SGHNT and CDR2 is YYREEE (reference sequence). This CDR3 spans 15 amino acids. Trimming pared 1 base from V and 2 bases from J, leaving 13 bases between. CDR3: CASSLIAQGTYEQYF. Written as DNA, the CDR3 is TGTGCCAGCAGCTTGATTGCGCAGGGGACCTACGAGCAGTACTTC.

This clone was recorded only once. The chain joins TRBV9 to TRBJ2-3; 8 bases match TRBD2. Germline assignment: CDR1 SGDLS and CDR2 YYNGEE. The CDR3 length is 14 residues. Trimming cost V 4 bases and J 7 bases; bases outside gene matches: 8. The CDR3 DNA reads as TGTGCCAGCAGCATCGGGACTAGTCCAAATACGCAGTATTTT. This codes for CASSIGTSPNTQYF.

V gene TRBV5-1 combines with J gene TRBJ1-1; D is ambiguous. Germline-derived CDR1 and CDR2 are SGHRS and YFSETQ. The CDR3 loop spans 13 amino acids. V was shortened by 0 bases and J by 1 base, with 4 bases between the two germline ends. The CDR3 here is CASSLEQNTEAFF. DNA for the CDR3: TGCGCCAGCAGCTTGGAACAGAACACTGAAGCTTTCTTT.

The CDR3 is CASSNPGRQPQHF. CDR3 DNA: TGTGCCAGTAGTAACCCCGGGAGGCAGCCCCAGCATTTT. The chain has TRBV19 and TRBJ1-5; D call uncertain. The CDR3 is 13 residues long. Germline V gives CDR1 LNHDA, CDR2 SQIVND (reference sequence). V was pared by 4 bases and J by 7 bases, with 11 bases between.

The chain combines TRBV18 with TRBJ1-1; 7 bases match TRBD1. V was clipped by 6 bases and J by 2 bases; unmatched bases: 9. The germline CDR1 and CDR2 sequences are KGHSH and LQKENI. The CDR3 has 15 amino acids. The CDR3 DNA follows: TGTGCCAGCTCGCTCCGAGGACAGGATAACACTGAAGCTTTCTTT. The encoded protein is CASSLRGQDNTEAFF.

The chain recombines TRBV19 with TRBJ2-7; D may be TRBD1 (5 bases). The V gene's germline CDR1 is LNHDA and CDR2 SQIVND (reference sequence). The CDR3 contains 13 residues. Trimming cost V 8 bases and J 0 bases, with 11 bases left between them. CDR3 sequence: CASAQGSSYEQYF. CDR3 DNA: TGTGCCAGTGCCCAGGGTAGCTCCTACGAGCAGTACTTC.

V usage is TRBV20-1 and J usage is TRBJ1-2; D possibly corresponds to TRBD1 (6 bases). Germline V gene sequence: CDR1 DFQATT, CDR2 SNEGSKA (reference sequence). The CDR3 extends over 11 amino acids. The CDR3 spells CSLGGGSGYTF. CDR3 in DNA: TGCAGCCTGGGGGGGGGCAGTGGCTACACCTTC.

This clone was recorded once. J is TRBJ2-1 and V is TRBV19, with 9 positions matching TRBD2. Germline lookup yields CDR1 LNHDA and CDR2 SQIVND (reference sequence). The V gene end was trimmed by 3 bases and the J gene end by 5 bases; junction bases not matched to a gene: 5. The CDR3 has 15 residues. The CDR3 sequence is CASSMGASGNNEQFF. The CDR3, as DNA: TGTGCCAGTAGTATGGGGGCTAGCGGGAACAATGAGCAGTTCTTC.

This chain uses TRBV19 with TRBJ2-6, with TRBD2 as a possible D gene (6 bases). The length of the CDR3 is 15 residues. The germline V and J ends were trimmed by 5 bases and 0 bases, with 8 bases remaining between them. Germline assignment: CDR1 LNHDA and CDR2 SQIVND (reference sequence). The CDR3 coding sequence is TGTGCCAGTAGTCCCGGGGGCTCTGGGGCCAACGTCCTGACTTTC. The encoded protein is CASSPGGSGANVLTF.

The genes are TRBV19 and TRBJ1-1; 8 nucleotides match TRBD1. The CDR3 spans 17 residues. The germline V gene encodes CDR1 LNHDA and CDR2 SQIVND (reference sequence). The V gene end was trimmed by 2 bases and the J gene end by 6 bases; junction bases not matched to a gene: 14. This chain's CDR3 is CASSISPGQVLGAEAFF. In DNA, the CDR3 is TGTGCCAGTAGTATAAGTCCGGGACAGGTCTTAGGCGCTGAAGCTTTCTTT.

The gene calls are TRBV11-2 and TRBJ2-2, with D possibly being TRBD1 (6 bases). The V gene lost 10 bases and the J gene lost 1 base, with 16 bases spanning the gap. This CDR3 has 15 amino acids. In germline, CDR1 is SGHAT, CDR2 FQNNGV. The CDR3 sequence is CATRGQSLNTGELFF. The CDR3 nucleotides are TGTGCCACCCGTGGACAGAGTCTGAACACCGGGGAGCTGTTTTTT.

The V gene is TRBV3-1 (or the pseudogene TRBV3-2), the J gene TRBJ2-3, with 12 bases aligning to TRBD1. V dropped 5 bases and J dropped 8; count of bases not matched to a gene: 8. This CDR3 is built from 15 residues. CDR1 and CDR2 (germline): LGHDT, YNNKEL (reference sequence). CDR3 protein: CASSFRDRGRGTQYF. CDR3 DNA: TGTGCCAGCAGCTTCCGGGACAGGGGGCGTGGTACGCAGTATTTT.

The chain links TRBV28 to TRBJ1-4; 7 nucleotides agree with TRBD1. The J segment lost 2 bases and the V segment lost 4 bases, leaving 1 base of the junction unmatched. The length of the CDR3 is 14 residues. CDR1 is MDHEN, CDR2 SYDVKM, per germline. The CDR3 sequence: CASSSTGTNEKLFF. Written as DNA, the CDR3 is TGTGCCAGCAGTTCGACAGGGACTAATGAAAAACTGTTTTTT.

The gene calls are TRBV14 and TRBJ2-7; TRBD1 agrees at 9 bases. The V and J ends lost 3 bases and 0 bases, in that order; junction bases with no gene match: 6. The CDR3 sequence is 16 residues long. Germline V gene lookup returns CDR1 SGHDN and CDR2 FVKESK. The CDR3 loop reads CASSQRTGVNSYEQYF. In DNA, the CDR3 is TGTGCCAGCAGCCAGAGGACAGGGGTTAACTCCTACGAGCAGTACTTC.

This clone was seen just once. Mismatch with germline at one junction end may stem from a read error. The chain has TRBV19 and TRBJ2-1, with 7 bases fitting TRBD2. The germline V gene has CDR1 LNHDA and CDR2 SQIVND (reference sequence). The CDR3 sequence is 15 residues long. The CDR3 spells CASSIRDYSSNEQFF. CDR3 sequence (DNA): TGTGCCAGTAGCATCCGGGACTACTCCTCCAATGAGCAGTTCTTC.

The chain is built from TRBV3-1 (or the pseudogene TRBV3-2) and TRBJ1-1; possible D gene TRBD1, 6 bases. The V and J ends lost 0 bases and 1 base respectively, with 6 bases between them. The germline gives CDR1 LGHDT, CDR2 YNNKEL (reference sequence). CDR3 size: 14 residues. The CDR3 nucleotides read TGTGCCAGCAGCCAAGACAGGGGGAACACTGAAGCTTTCTTT. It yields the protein CASSQDRGNTEAFF.

CDR3 in amino acids: CASSFRGGFPSRQFF. CDR3 DNA: TGTGCCAGCAGCTTCCGGGGAGGGTTCCCAAGTAGGCAGTTCTTC. The chain has TRBV3-1 (or the pseudogene TRBV3-2) and TRBJ2-1; 7 nucleotides agree with TRBD2. The ends lost 5 bases at V and 12 bases at J; junction bases unmatched: 16. CDR3 size: 15 residues. Germline CDR1 and CDR2: LGHDT and YNNKEL (reference sequence).

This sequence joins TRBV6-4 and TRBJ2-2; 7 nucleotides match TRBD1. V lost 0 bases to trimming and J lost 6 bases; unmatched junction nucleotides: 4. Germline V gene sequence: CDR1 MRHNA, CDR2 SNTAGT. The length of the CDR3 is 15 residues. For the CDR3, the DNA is TGTGCCAGCAGTGACTCTGACAGGGCTCCCGGGGAGCTGTTTTTT. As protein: CASSDSDRAPGELFF.

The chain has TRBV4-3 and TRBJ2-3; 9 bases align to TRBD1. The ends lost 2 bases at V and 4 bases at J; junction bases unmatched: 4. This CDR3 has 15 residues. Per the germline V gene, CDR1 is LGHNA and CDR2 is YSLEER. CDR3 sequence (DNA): TGCGCCAGCAGCCAAAGGCGGACAGGGGCAGATACGCAGTATTTT. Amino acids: CASSQRRTGADTQYF.

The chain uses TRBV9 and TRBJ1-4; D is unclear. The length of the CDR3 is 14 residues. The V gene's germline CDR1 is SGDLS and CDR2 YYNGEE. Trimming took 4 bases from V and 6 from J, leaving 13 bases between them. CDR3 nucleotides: TGTGCCAGCAGCCCCAACCCCGAGCATGAAAAACTGTTTTTT. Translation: CASSPNPEHEKLFF. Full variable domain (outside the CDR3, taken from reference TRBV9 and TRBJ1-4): DSGVTQTPKHLITATGQRVTLRCSPRSGDLSVYWYQQSLDQGLQFLIQYYNGEERAKGNILERFSAQQFPDLHSELNLSSLELGDSALYFCASSPNPEHEKLFFGSGTQLSVL.

In DNA, the CDR3 is TGTGCCAGCAGCCAAGACCCCCTTGGGCAGGCGGAAAAACTGTTTTTT. Its protein is CASSQDPLGQAEKLFF. V gene TRBV4-2 combines with J gene TRBJ1-4; no reliable D call. Germline CDR1 and CDR2: LGHNA and YNFKEQ. Trimming pared 0 bases from V and 8 bases from J, leaving 16 bases between. The CDR3 consists of 16 residues.

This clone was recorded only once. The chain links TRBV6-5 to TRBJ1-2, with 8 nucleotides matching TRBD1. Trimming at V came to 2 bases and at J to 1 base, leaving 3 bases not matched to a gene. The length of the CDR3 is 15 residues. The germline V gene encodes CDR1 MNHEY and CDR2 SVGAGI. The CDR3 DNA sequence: TGTGCCAGCAGTTACGGACAGGGCGGTAACTATGGCTACACCTTC. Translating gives CASSYGQGGNYGYTF.